This T cell receptor (beta chain) derives from a study of CD8+CD57+ T cells in acquired aplastic anemia. Turning to the study itself: The mean DNA yield obtained from sorted CD4+ and CD8+ cells came to roughly 3.4 ug. Findings and limits, study-wide: Patient and control CD8+ Simpson's diversity was not significantly different. Patients had around 28 CD8+ CDR3 sequences in common with controls (the shared set).

Comment on this clonotype: As yet, its antigen is unknown.

TCR beta VDJ and CDR3 profiling used genomic DNA as template. TCRdb itself ran the reads through MiXCR, one entry per CDR3 protein. Found here are about 270,000 distinct CDR3 sequences, approximately 55% of them singletons; the top ten hold 8%. The CDR3 contains 15 residues. Germline V gene lookup returns CDR1 SGHTA and CDR2 FQGNSA. V was pared by 6 bases and J by 2 bases, with 14 bases between. This receptor was taken from a human donor with severe aplastic anemia or a healthy control (not recorded which). Source material: sorted CD4+, CD8+, or CD8+CD57+ T cells (not recorded which) from PBMCs. V usage is TRBV7-2 and J usage is TRBJ1-5; D not resolved. Written as DNA, the CDR3 is TGTGCCAGCAGTGATCCCCCCAGCGGCAATCAGCCCCAGCATTTT. Its translation is CASSDPPSGNQPQHF.